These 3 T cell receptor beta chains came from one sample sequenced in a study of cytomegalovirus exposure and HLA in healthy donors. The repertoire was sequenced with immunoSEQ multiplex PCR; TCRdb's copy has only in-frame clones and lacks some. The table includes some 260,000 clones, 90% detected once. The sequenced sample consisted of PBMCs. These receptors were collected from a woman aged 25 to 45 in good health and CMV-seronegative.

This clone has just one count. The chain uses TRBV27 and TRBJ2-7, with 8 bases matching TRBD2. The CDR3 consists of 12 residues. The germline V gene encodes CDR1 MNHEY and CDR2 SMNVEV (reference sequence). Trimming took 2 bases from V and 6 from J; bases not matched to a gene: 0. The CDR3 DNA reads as TGTGCCAGCAGTTTAGCGGGAGGCGAGCAGTACTTC. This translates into CASSLAGGEQYF.

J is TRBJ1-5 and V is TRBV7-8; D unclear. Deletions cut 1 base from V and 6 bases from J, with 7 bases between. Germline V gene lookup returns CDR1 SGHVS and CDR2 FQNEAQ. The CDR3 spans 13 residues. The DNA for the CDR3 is TGTGCCAGCAGCTTAGTTTGGGCTCAGCCCCAGCATTTT. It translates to CASSLVWAQPQHF.

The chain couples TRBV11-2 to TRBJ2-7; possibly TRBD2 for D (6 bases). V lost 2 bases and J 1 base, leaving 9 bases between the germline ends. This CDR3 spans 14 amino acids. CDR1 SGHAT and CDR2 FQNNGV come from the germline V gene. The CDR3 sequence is CASSLLARSYEQYF. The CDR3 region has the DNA TGTGCCAGCAGCTTACTAGCGCGTTCCTACGAGCAGTACTTC.